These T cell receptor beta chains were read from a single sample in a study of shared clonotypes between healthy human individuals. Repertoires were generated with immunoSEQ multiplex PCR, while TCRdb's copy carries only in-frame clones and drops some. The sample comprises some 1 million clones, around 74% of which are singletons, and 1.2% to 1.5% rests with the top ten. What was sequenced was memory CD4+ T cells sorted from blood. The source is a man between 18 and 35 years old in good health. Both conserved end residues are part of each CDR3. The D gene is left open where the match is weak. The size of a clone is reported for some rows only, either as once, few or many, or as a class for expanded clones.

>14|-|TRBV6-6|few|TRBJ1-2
CASSYRQGGYGYTF
TGTGCCAGCAGTTACCGGCAGGGAGGCTATGGCTACACCTTC
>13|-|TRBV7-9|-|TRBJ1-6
CASSLGGESPLHF
TGTGCCAGCAGCTTAGGAGGCGAATCACCCCTCCACTTT
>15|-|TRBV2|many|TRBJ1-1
CASSESGGGVTEAFF
TGTGCCAGCAGTGAATCTGGCGGGGGAGTGACTGAAGCTTTCTTT
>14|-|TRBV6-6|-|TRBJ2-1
CASSYSTGYSEQFF
TGTGCCAGCAGTTACTCCACAGGGTATAGTGAGCAGTTCTTC
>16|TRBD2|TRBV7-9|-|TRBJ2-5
CASSLLAGGPFETQYF
TGTGCCAGCAGCTTGCTAGCGGGAGGGCCTTTCGAGACCCAGTACTTC
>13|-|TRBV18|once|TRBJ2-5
CASSPGAQETQYF
TGTGCCAGCTCACCAGGGGCACAAGAGACCCAGTACTTC
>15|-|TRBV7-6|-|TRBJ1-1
CASSLLFGGNTEAFF
TGTGCCAGCAGCTTACTCTTTGGGGGGAACACTGAAGCTTTCTTT
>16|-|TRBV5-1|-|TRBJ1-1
CASSLAGPKAYTEAFF
TGCGCCAGCAGCTTGGCGGGACCTAAGGCGTACACTGAAGCTTTCTTT
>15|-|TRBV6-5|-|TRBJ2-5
CASSYSWVRLETQYF
TGTGCCAGCAGTTACTCGTGGGTTAGGTTGGAGACCCAGTACTTC
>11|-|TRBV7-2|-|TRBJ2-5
CASSFSETQYF
TGTGCCAGCAGCTTTTCGGAGACCCAGTACTTC
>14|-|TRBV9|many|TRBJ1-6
CASSESGGNSPLHF
TGTGCCAGCAGCGAGTCAGGAGGCAATTCACCCCTCCACTTT
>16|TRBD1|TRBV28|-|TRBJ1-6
CASSPPRTGGDSPLHF
TGTGCCAGCAGTCCGCCTAGGACAGGGGGGGATTCACCCCTCCACTTT
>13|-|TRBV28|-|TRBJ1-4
CASSIGTREKLFF
TGTGCCAGCAGTATCGGGACTCGGGAAAAACTGTTTTTT
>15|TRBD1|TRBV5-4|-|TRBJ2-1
CASSPPGQKLNEQFF
TGTGCCAGCAGCCCGCCGGGACAGAAGTTAAATGAGCAGTTCTTC
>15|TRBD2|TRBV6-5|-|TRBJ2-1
CASRLAGGSYNEQFF
TGTGCCAGTCGACTAGCGGGGGGATCCTACAATGAGCAGTTCTTC
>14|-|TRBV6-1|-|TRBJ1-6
CASRNTNMNSPLHF
TGTGCCAGCAGGAACACGAATATGAATTCACCCCTCCACTTT
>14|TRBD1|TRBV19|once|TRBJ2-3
CATLRTGMTDTQYF
TGTGCCACCCTTCGGACAGGGATGACAGATACGCAGTATTTT
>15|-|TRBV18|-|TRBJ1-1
CASSPPGQLNTEAFF
TGTGCCAGCTCACCCCCCGGACAACTGAACACTGAAGCTTTCTTT
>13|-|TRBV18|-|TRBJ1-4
CASSPRLTEKLFF
TGTGCCAGCTCACCACGCCTGACTGAAAAACTGTTTTTT
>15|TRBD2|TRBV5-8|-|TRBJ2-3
CASSQGLAGADTQYF
TGTGCCAGCAGCCAGGGACTAGCGGGAGCAGATACGCAGTATTTT
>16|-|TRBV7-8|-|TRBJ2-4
CASSSTTNLAKNIQYF
TGTGCCAGCAGCTCGACGACGAATCTAGCCAAAAACATTCAGTACTTC
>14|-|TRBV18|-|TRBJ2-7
CASSPAGLGYEQYF
TGTGCCAGCTCACCGGCGGGGCTGGGGTACGAGCAGTACTTC
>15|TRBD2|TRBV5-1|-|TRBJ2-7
CASSLYPGGPYEQYF
TGCGCCAGCAGCTTGTACCCGGGAGGCCCCTACGAGCAGTACTTC